These 25 T cell receptor beta chains came from one sample sequenced in a study of blood T cell repertoires in COVID-19. Repertoires were generated with immunoSEQ multiplex PCR, while TCRdb's copy carries only in-frame clones and drops some. The repertoire holds approximately 280,000 clones, with around 89% as singletons. Sequencing was carried out using peripheral blood. Receptors originate from a man aged 35-49 years with acute or convalescent COVID-19.

This sequence joins TRBV4-2 and TRBJ2-3; 9 bases are a match to TRBD2. J gave up 5 bases and V 4 bases, and 13 bases lay outside the gene matches. The CDR3 runs to 17 residues. The germline V gene has CDR1 LGHNA and CDR2 YNFKEQ. The CDR3 DNA sequence: TGTGCCAGCAGCCCGCTTGGGCGGGGGGGGCCGAGAGATACGCAGTATTTT. Protein sequence: CASSPLGRGGPRDTQYF.

CDR3 DNA sequence: TGCGCCAGCAGCTTCGGGACAGCGCTATACGAGCAGTACTTC. It specifies CASSFGTALYEQYF. The gene calls are TRBV5-1 and TRBJ2-7; 7 nucleotides agree with TRBD1. Germline V gene lookup returns CDR1 SGHRS and CDR2 YFSETQ. The length of the CDR3 is 14 residues. With 2 bases clipped from V and 4 bases from J, the junction kept 6 bases outside the gene matches. Drawing the rest from reference TRBV5-1 and TRBJ2-7, the complete variable domain is KAGVTQTPRYLIKTRGQQVTLSCSPISGHRSVSWYQQTPGQGLQFLFEYFSETQRNKGNFPGRFSGRQFSNSRSEMNVSTLELGDSALYLCASSFGTALYEQYFGPGTRLTVT.

A remark on this clone: Other DNA sequences from this sample encode an identical CDR3 as well. This chain links TRBV30 with TRBJ1-3; D remains unclear. Germline CDR1 reads GTSNPN; CDR2 reads SVGIG (reference sequence). The CDR3 totals 13 residues. The germline V and J ends were trimmed by 2 bases and 1 base, with 6 bases remaining between them. In DNA form, the CDR3 reads TGTGCCTGGAGTCGCGGATCTGGAAACACCATATATTTT. The encoded protein is CAWSRGSGNTIYF.

This chain joins TRBV29-1 and TRBJ2-3, with TRBD2 matching 9 bases. With 2 bases clipped from V and 5 bases from J, the junction kept 8 bases outside the gene matches. Germline V lookup: CDR1 SQVTM, CDR2 ANQGSEA. The CDR3 is 15 amino acids. CDR3 bases: TGCAGCGTTGAAAGGATAGCGGGGGCCCAAGATACGCAGTATTTT. Translated: CSVERIAGAQDTQYF.

CDR3 loop: CASSSRGEGNSPLHF. The CDR3 DNA follows: TGTGCCAGCAGCTCCAGGGGAGAAGGCAATTCACCCCTCCACTTT. The chain links TRBV9 to TRBJ1-6, with D possibly matching TRBD1 (6 bases). CDR3 length: 15 residues. CDR1 and CDR2 (germline): SGDLS, YYNGEE. Trimming pared 4 bases from V and 7 bases from J, leaving 15 bases between. The full variable domain, in which reference TRBV9 and TRBJ1-6 provide the parts outside the CDR3, is DSGVTQTPKHLITATGQRVTLRCSPRSGDLSVYWYQQSLDQGLQFLIQYYNGEERAKGNILERFSAQQFPDLHSELNLSSLELGDSALYFCASSSRGEGNSPLHFGNGTRLTVT.

This sequence joins TRBV30 and TRBJ2-2; possibly TRBD2 for D (5 bases). CDR3 size: 12 residues. Germline V CDR1 and CDR2: GTSNPN, SVGIG (reference sequence). Trimming removed 5 bases from V and 4 bases from J, with 8 bases in between. The CDR3 DNA is TGTGCCTGGTCCCGGGGCACCGGGGAGCTGTTTTTT. Translating it yields CAWSRGTGELFF.

This rearrangement joins TRBV11-2 to TRBJ2-1; 9 bases agree with TRBD2. The CDR3 sequence is 17 residues long. Germline CDR1 SGHAT, CDR2 FQNNGV. Trimming took 6 bases from V and 5 from J; bases not matched to a gene: 14. The CDR3 spells CASSSSTLAGGHNEQFF. CDR3 nucleotides: TGTGCCAGCAGTTCCTCTACTCTGGCGGGGGGGCACAATGAGCAGTTCTTC.

V gene TRBV7-3 combines with J gene TRBJ1-2, with D unresolved. This CDR3 is built from 15 residues. Trimming removed 2 bases from V and 5 bases from J, with 15 bases in between. The germline V gene encodes CDR1 SGHTA and CDR2 FQGTGA. CDR3: CASSLDPGDRYGYTF. DNA for the CDR3: TGTGCCAGCAGCTTAGACCCGGGAGACCGATATGGCTACACCTTC.

The gene calls are TRBV7-2 and TRBJ1-5; 9 bases are shared with TRBD1. The CDR3 contains 13 residues. The germline V gene encodes CDR1 SGHTA and CDR2 FQGNSA. V gave up 5 bases and J gave up 7 bases; unmatched junction bases: 3. The CDR3 reads CASSRDRVQPQHF. The CDR3 region has the DNA TGTGCCAGCAGCAGGGACAGGGTGCAGCCCCAGCATTTT.

The chain uses TRBV29-1 and TRBJ1-2, with D maybe TRBD1 (6 bases). V gave up 2 bases and J gave up 14 bases, with 21 bases separating them. This CDR3 comprises 13 residues. CDR1 and CDR2 (germline): SQVTM, ANQGSEA. The CDR3 nucleotides read TGCAGCGTTGAAAAACTGGTATGGGGGACATGGACCTTC. Protein: CSVEKLVWGTWTF.

The chain is built from TRBV30 and TRBJ1-6; 7 bases are a match to TRBD1. Germline V gives CDR1 GTSNPN, CDR2 SVGIG (reference sequence). This CDR3 has 13 amino acids. Trimming took 4 bases from V and 9 from J; bases not matched to a gene: 6. The CDR3 region is CAWKANRGSPLHF. The CDR3 DNA follows: TGTGCCTGGAAAGCAAACAGGGGTTCACCCCTCCACTTT.

V and J are TRBV18 and TRBJ1-1, with 7 bases identical to TRBD1. V gave up 5 bases and J gave up 11 bases; unmatched junction bases: 8. The CDR3 contains 12 residues. Germline values: CDR1 KGHSH, CDR2 LQKENI. Here the CDR3 reads CASSADRVLAFF. The CDR3 DNA follows: TGTGCCAGCTCAGCTGACAGGGTTTTGGCTTTCTTT.

This clone has more than one count but fewer than ten. The chain is built from TRBV5-5 and TRBJ2-2; 7 bases agree with TRBD1. CDR1 is SGHKS and CDR2 is YYEKEE in the germline V gene (reference sequence). The V gene end was trimmed by 4 bases and the J gene end by 1 base; junction bases not matched to a gene: 7. This CDR3 has 16 residues. The CDR3 DNA reads TGTGCCAGCAGCCTGGGACAGCTTGGGAACACCGGGGAGCTGTTTTTT. Protein sequence: CASSLGQLGNTGELFF.

The DNA of the CDR3 is TGCAGCGTTGTGACTAGCGGATCTAATGAGCAGTTCTTC. This encodes CSVVTSGSNEQFF. The chain has TRBV29-1 and TRBJ2-1; the match to TRBD2 covers 9 bases. The CDR3 runs 13 residues. Germline V gene lookup returns CDR1 SQVTM and CDR2 ANQGSEA. V lost 4 bases and J lost 7; bases outside the gene matches: 5.

The genes are TRBV27 and TRBJ2-7, with D perhaps TRBD1 (5 bases). V was pared by 4 bases and J by 2 bases, with 15 bases between. Germline CDR1 MNHEY, CDR2 SMNVEV (reference sequence). The CDR3 is 15 residues long. CDR3 nucleotide sequence: TGTGCCAGCAGTTCAACAGGCATTTCCACCTACGAGCAGTACTTC. It translates to CASSSTGISTYEQYF.

The V gene is TRBV19, the J gene TRBJ1-5; D is possibly TRBD1 (5 bases). In germline, CDR1 is LNHDA, CDR2 SQIVND (reference sequence). V lost 3 bases and J lost 5, with 11 bases in between. The CDR3 length is 14 residues. This chain's CDR3 is CASSMDRGDQPQHF. CDR3 nucleotide sequence: TGTGCCAGTAGTATGGACCGGGGGGATCAGCCCCAGCATTTT.

The chain employs TRBV28 and TRBJ2-1, with 8 bases matching TRBD2. CDR1 is MDHEN and CDR2 is SYDVKM in the germline V gene. This CDR3 region has 21 residues. Trimming at V came to 2 bases and at J to 3 bases, leaving 21 bases not matched to a gene. CDR3 residues: CASSLPSPSERGPINYNEQFF. In DNA form, the CDR3 reads TGTGCCAGCAGTTTACCCTCACCCTCGGAGCGGGGGCCCATCAACTACAATGAGCAGTTCTTC.

The chain is built from TRBV30 and TRBJ2-2; D is perhaps TRBD1 (5 bases). The CDR3 sequence is 17 residues long. CDR1 GTSNPN and CDR2 SVGIG come from the germline V gene (reference sequence). Trimming took off 0 bases at V and 1 base at J, with 15 bases between the two ends. The CDR3 protein is CAWSVINTGWNTGELFF. In nucleotides, the CDR3 is TGTGCCTGGAGTGTAATCAACACAGGCTGGAACACCGGGGAGCTGTTTTTT.

V is TRBV29-1 and J is TRBJ1-1, with 7 positions matching TRBD1. The CDR3 length is 13 residues. Unmatched junction bases numbered 5, after V lost 5 bases and J lost 2 bases. Germline CDR1 SQVTM, CDR2 ANQGSEA. CDR3: CSVCGTANTEAFF. In nucleotides, the CDR3 is TGCAGCGTTTGTGGGACAGCTAACACTGAAGCTTTCTTT.

In this sample, this clone turned up once. This chain links TRBV24-1 with TRBJ2-3, with TRBD2 matching 9 bases. Germline CDR1 is KGHDR and CDR2 is SFDVKD. The length of the CDR3 is 16 residues. The J segment lost 6 bases and the V segment lost 4 bases, leaving 10 bases of the junction unmatched. The CDR3, as DNA: TGTGCCACCAGTGAGGGAAAGCGGGGGGATTCCGATACGCAGTATTTT. Its protein product is CATSEGKRGDSDTQYF.

The chain has TRBV5-4 and TRBJ1-3; D is possibly TRBD1 (6 bases). This CDR3 has 15 amino acids. Deletions cut 5 bases from V and 0 bases from J, with 12 bases between. Per germline, CDR1 SGHNT and CDR2 YYREEE (reference sequence). CDR3 protein: CASSNGQTSGNTIYF. In DNA form, the CDR3 reads TGTGCCAGCAGTAACGGACAGACCTCTGGAAACACCATATATTTT.

The chain is built from TRBV2 and TRBJ1-5, with D tentatively TRBD1 (5 bases). The CDR3 is 15 residues long. V lost 5 bases and J 4 bases, leaving 15 bases between the germline ends. Germline V lookup: CDR1 SNHLY, CDR2 FYNNEI. Written as DNA, the CDR3 is TGTGCCAGCAGTCCGGGACCCGGGGGTAATCAGCCCCAGCATTTT. Its protein is CASSPGPGGNQPQHF. The full variable domain, completed using reference TRBV2 and TRBJ1-5, is EPEVTQTPSHQVTQMGQEVILRCVPISNHLYFYWYRQILGQKVEFLVSFYNNEISEKSEIFDDQFSVERPDGSNFTLKIRSTKLEDSAMYFCASSPGPGGNQPQHFGDGTRLSIL.

The rearrangement joins TRBV4-1 to TRBJ2-1; 9 nucleotides match TRBD1. Germline-derived CDR1 and CDR2 are MGHRA and YSYEKL. J lost 2 bases, V lost 0 bases, and 5 bases had no gene match. The CDR3 is 17 amino acids. The CDR3 region is CASSQDRDRAAYNEQFF. For the CDR3, the DNA is TGCGCCAGCAGCCAAGATAGGGACAGGGCAGCCTACAATGAGCAGTTCTTC.

About this clone: The sample holds other DNA sequences that translate to the same CDR3. The chain recombines TRBV6-5 with TRBJ1-1; 7 bases are a match to TRBD1. The germline V gene encodes CDR1 MNHEY and CDR2 SVGAGI. With 5 bases clipped from V and 7 bases from J, the junction kept 1 base outside the gene matches. This CDR3 region has 11 residues. The CDR3 region is CASSRDSEAFF. The CDR3 DNA reads as TGTGCCAGCAGTCGGGACAGTGAAGCTTTCTTT.

V and J are TRBV5-1 and TRBJ2-3; TRBD1 aligns across 8 bases. Germline CDR1 SGHRS, CDR2 YFSETQ. The V gene end was trimmed by 2 bases and the J gene end by 5 bases; junction bases not matched to a gene: 7. The CDR3 is 15 residues long. Here the CDR3 DNA reads TGCGCCAGCAGCTTCAACAGGGGGGCGGGAGATACGCAGTATTTT. Protein: CASSFNRGAGDTQYF.